The rows below give T cell receptor beta chains drawn from one sample of a study of T cell responses to AZD1222 COVID-19 vaccine. Sequencing used immunoSEQ multiplex PCR; TCRdb keeps in-frame clones, though not all of them. Among some 130,000 clones listed, about 90% were seen once. The source material was peripheral blood, sampled on day 0 of AZD1222 vaccination. These receptors were obtained from an adult in good health. Each CDR3 is given with its conserved first and last residue. The D gene is left open where the match is weak. Clone size, where shown, is once, few, many, or a class for clones that have expanded.

j_call: TRBJ1-1; v_call: TRBV7-2; d_call: NA; clone_size: NA; cdr3_nt: TGTGCCAGCAGTCCACAGGGTTCTGAGGCTTTCTTT; cdr3_aa: CASSPQGSEAFF
j_call: TRBJ1-2; v_call: TRBV28; d_call: NA; clone_size: NA; cdr3_nt: TGTGCCAGCACCTTGGTAAGGTTTATCCGAGATGGCTACACCTTC; cdr3_aa: CASTLVRFIRDGYTF
j_call: TRBJ1-2; v_call: TRBV28; d_call: NA; clone_size: NA; cdr3_nt: TGTGCCAGCAGTTCTACCGGGGGCGAATATGGCTACACCTTC; cdr3_aa: CASSSTGGEYGYTF
j_call: TRBJ1-1; v_call: TRBV6-4; d_call: NA; clone_size: NA; cdr3_nt: TGTGCCAGCAGCTCAGGGACACTGAACACTGAAGCTTTCTTT; cdr3_aa: CASSSGTLNTEAFF
j_call: TRBJ1-5; v_call: TRBV3-1/TRBV3-2; d_call: NA; clone_size: NA; cdr3_nt: TGTGCCAGCAGCCAAGTGGCCCTCGGACAAACCAGCAATCAGCCCCAGCATTTT; cdr3_aa: CASSQVALGQTSNQPQHF
j_call: TRBJ1-1; v_call: TRBV4-1; d_call: NA; clone_size: NA; cdr3_nt: TGCGCCAGCAGCCAAGATGAAATTACTGAAGCTTTCTTT; cdr3_aa: CASSQDEITEAFF
j_call: TRBJ1-1; v_call: TRBV23-1; d_call: NA; clone_size: NA; cdr3_nt: TGCGCCAGCCACCAACCGGCCCCCGGCGTAACAGGAGCTTTCTTT; cdr3_aa: CASHQPAPGVTGAFF
j_call: TRBJ1-1; v_call: TRBV2; d_call: NA; clone_size: NA; cdr3_nt: TGTGCCAGCAGGCGGGACAATTCCATGAACACTGAAGCTTTCTTT; cdr3_aa: CASRRDNSMNTEAFF
j_call: TRBJ2-1; v_call: TRBV19; d_call: NA; clone_size: NA; cdr3_nt: TGTGCCAGCCGCCCCACTAGCTGGACGTACGGTGAGCAGTTCTTC; cdr3_aa: CASRPTSWTYGEQFF
j_call: TRBJ1-3; v_call: TRBV27; d_call: NA; clone_size: NA; cdr3_nt: TGTGCCAGCAGTTTACGGGGACTCTCTGGAAACACCATATATTTT; cdr3_aa: CASSLRGLSGNTIYF
j_call: TRBJ1-2; v_call: TRBV6-2/TRBV6-3; d_call: NA; clone_size: NA; cdr3_nt: TGTGCCAGCAGTTACTCGAGGCAGGAAGGTGGCTACACCTTC; cdr3_aa: CASSYSRQEGGYTF
j_call: TRBJ2-7; v_call: TRBV24-1; d_call: NA; clone_size: NA; cdr3_nt: TGTGCCACCAGTAAATACCGGCAGGGGAACGAGCAGTACTTC; cdr3_aa: CATSKYRQGNEQYF
j_call: TRBJ1-2; v_call: TRBV6-5; d_call: TRBD1; clone_size: NA; cdr3_nt: TGTGCCAGCAGTTTCGACAGGGGTACCTACACCTTC; cdr3_aa: CASSFDRGTYTF
j_call: TRBJ1-1; v_call: TRBV2; d_call: TRBD1; clone_size: NA; cdr3_nt: TGTGCCAGCAGTTCCCACAGGGGTAACACTGAAGCTTTCTTT; cdr3_aa: CASSSHRGNTEAFF
j_call: TRBJ1-2; v_call: TRBV15; d_call: NA; clone_size: NA; cdr3_nt: TGTGCCACCAGCAGGGACACCCGGGACACACACCCTTACGGCTACACCTTC; cdr3_aa: CATSRDTRDTHPYGYTF
j_call: TRBJ1-2; v_call: TRBV27; d_call: NA; clone_size: NA; cdr3_nt: TGTGCCAGCAGTTTGGGGGGGTTAAGCTATGGCTACACCTTC; cdr3_aa: CASSLGGLSYGYTF
j_call: TRBJ2-5; v_call: TRBV11-2; d_call: TRBD2; clone_size: NA; cdr3_nt: TGTGCCAGCAGCTTAAGCGGGGTCGGCGAGACCCAGTACTTC; cdr3_aa: CASSLSGVGETQYF
j_call: TRBJ2-3; v_call: TRBV5-1; d_call: NA; clone_size: once; cdr3_nt: TGCGCCAGCAGCTTGGAAACACCTACAGATACGCAGTATTTT; cdr3_aa: CASSLETPTDTQYF
j_call: TRBJ2-7; v_call: TRBV6-5; d_call: TRBD2; clone_size: NA; cdr3_nt: TGTGCCAGCAGTTACTCGGCTAGCGGGAGCTACGAGCAGTACTTC; cdr3_aa: CASSYSASGSYEQYF
j_call: TRBJ1-6; v_call: TRBV6-6; d_call: TRBD1; clone_size: NA; cdr3_nt: TGTGCCAGCAGTTACCCGCCGGGACAGTTGAATTCACCCCTCCACTTT; cdr3_aa: CASSYPPGQLNSPLHF
j_call: TRBJ1-5; v_call: TRBV28; d_call: NA; clone_size: NA; cdr3_nt: TGTGCCAGCAGTTTATCTAGCGGGGTAGTAGGGCCCCAGCATTTT; cdr3_aa: CASSLSSGVVGPQHF
j_call: TRBJ1-1; v_call: TRBV28; d_call: NA; clone_size: NA; cdr3_nt: TGTGCCAGCAGCCCCCTGAACACTGAAGCTTTCTTT; cdr3_aa: CASSPLNTEAFF
j_call: TRBJ1-5; v_call: TRBV10-3; d_call: TRBD1; clone_size: NA; cdr3_nt: TGTGCCATCAGAGGGGACAGGGGCGACAATCAGCCCCAGCATTTT; cdr3_aa: CAIRGDRGDNQPQHF
j_call: TRBJ1-3; v_call: TRBV6-6; d_call: TRBD1; clone_size: NA; cdr3_nt: TGTGCCAGCAGTCGGTACCTGACAGGGGGAAACACCATATATTTT; cdr3_aa: CASSRYLTGGNTIYF
j_call: TRBJ2-3; v_call: TRBV18; d_call: TRBD2; clone_size: NA; cdr3_nt: TGTGCCAGCTCAGGCGGGAGGGCCAGGGATACGCAGTATTTT; cdr3_aa: CASSGGRARDTQYF
j_call: TRBJ1-5; v_call: TRBV7-9; d_call: NA; clone_size: once; cdr3_nt: TGTGCCAGCAGCCTTTCACAGGGCGATCAGCCCCAGCATTTT; cdr3_aa: CASSLSQGDQPQHF
j_call: TRBJ2-1; v_call: TRBV4-1; d_call: NA; clone_size: NA; cdr3_nt: TGCGCCAGCAGCCAAATGAGCAATGAGCAGTTCTTC; cdr3_aa: CASSQMSNEQFF
j_call: TRBJ2-7; v_call: TRBV7-6; d_call: TRBD1; clone_size: few; cdr3_nt: TGTGCCAGCAGCTCTGATCAGGGGGCCGGTACCTACGAGCAGTACTTC; cdr3_aa: CASSSDQGAGTYEQYF
j_call: TRBJ2-5; v_call: TRBV10-1; d_call: NA; clone_size: few; cdr3_nt: TGCGCCAGCAGTGATGGAGGGGGATCCCTGGAGACCCAGTACTTC; cdr3_aa: CASSDGGGSLETQYF
j_call: TRBJ1-1; v_call: TRBV5-1; d_call: NA; clone_size: NA; cdr3_nt: TGCGCCAGCAGCGGGTCGGGAGGGGCGATGAACACTGAAGCTTTCTTT; cdr3_aa: CASSGSGGAMNTEAFF
j_call: TRBJ2-5; v_call: TRBV5-6; d_call: NA; clone_size: NA; cdr3_nt: TGTGCCAGCAGCTGGGACGCGTCAGAGACCCAGTACTTC; cdr3_aa: CASSWDASETQYF
j_call: TRBJ2-7; v_call: TRBV3-1/TRBV3-2; d_call: TRBD2; clone_size: NA; cdr3_nt: TGTGCCAGCAGCCAATTGGTAGCGGGAGCATACGAGCAGTACTTC; cdr3_aa: CASSQLVAGAYEQYF
j_call: TRBJ1-5; v_call: TRBV2; d_call: NA; clone_size: NA; cdr3_nt: TGTGCCAGCAGTGAATCTTCCATCGGGGCGGATCAGCCCCAGCATTTT; cdr3_aa: CASSESSIGADQPQHF
j_call: TRBJ2-1; v_call: TRBV28; d_call: TRBD2; clone_size: NA; cdr3_nt: TGTGCCAGCGGGCTAGCGGGAGTGGGTGAGCAGTTCTTC; cdr3_aa: CASGLAGVGEQFF
j_call: TRBJ2-3; v_call: TRBV28; d_call: TRBD2; clone_size: NA; cdr3_nt: TGTGCCAGCAGCCAACCGGGACTAGCGGGAGATACGCAGTATTTT; cdr3_aa: CASSQPGLAGDTQYF
j_call: TRBJ2-1; v_call: TRBV7-9; d_call: TRBD2; clone_size: NA; cdr3_nt: TGTGCCAGCAGCCTAGATTCCGGGGGAGGGGATGAGCAGTTCTTC; cdr3_aa: CASSLDSGGGDEQFF
j_call: TRBJ2-3; v_call: TRBV5-1; d_call: TRBD2; clone_size: NA; cdr3_nt: TGCGCCAGCAGCTTGGAGGGTAGCGGGGGGACAGATACGCAGTATTTT; cdr3_aa: CASSLEGSGGTDTQYF
j_call: TRBJ2-2; v_call: TRBV5-1; d_call: TRBD2; clone_size: NA; cdr3_nt: TGCGCCAGCAGCATAGGACTAGGTAACACCGGGGAGCTGTTTTTT; cdr3_aa: CASSIGLGNTGELFF
j_call: TRBJ1-2; v_call: TRBV18; d_call: TRBD1; clone_size: few; cdr3_nt: TGTGCCAGCTCACCATCGACAGGGGTGGATGGCTACACCTTC; cdr3_aa: CASSPSTGVDGYTF
j_call: TRBJ1-1; v_call: TRBV10-3; d_call: TRBD1; clone_size: NA; cdr3_nt: TGTGCCATCAAAAGGGAACGACAGGGGTTGATGGCGAACACTGAAGCTTTCTTT; cdr3_aa: CAIKRERQGLMANTEAFF
j_call: TRBJ1-4; v_call: TRBV4-1; d_call: NA; clone_size: NA; cdr3_nt: TGCGCCAGCAGCCGGGTTGGAGGGGGGAATGAAAAACTGTTTTTT; cdr3_aa: CASSRVGGGNEKLFF
j_call: TRBJ2-1; v_call: TRBV4-2; d_call: NA; clone_size: NA; cdr3_nt: TGTGCCAGCAGCCAGCGTGGTTCTGAGAATGAGCAGTTCTTC; cdr3_aa: CASSQRGSENEQFF
j_call: TRBJ1-1; v_call: TRBV6-2/TRBV6-3; d_call: NA; clone_size: NA; cdr3_nt: TGTGCCAGCAGTTACCCCGACAGACACACTGAAGCTTTCTTT; cdr3_aa: CASSYPDRHTEAFF
j_call: TRBJ1-2; v_call: TRBV5-1; d_call: NA; clone_size: NA; cdr3_nt: TGCGCCAGCAGCTCCTTGGGAAGGGGCCCTTCTAACTATGGCTACACCTTC; cdr3_aa: CASSSLGRGPSNYGYTF
j_call: TRBJ2-7; v_call: TRBV5-1; d_call: NA; clone_size: NA; cdr3_nt: TGCGCCAGCAGCTTATTCGTGGGGAGTACCTACGAGCAGTACTTC; cdr3_aa: CASSLFVGSTYEQYF
j_call: TRBJ1-1; v_call: TRBV23-1; d_call: NA; clone_size: once; cdr3_nt: TGCGCCAGCAGTCCAGGCCCACTGGGGAAGGGGACTGAAGCTTTCTTT; cdr3_aa: CASSPGPLGKGTEAFF
j_call: TRBJ1-1; v_call: TRBV15; d_call: NA; clone_size: NA; cdr3_nt: TGTGCCACCAGCAGAGAACTCACTGCAGGTACTGAAGCTTTCTTT; cdr3_aa: CATSRELTAGTEAFF
j_call: TRBJ1-4; v_call: TRBV7-2; d_call: TRBD1; clone_size: once; cdr3_nt: TGTGCCAGCAGCCGGAGTCTGGGACAGGGAAGTGAAAAACTGTTTTTT; cdr3_aa: CASSRSLGQGSEKLFF
j_call: TRBJ1-1; v_call: TRBV30; d_call: TRBD1; clone_size: few; cdr3_nt: TGTGCCTGGTGGGGGACAGTGAACACTGAAGCTTTCTTT; cdr3_aa: CAWWGTVNTEAFF
j_call: TRBJ1-1; v_call: TRBV5-6; d_call: NA; clone_size: once; cdr3_nt: TGTGCCAGCAGCCCGGCGAACACTGAAGCTTTCTTT; cdr3_aa: CASSPANTEAFF
j_call: TRBJ2-4; v_call: TRBV12-3/TRBV12-4; d_call: TRBD1; clone_size: NA; cdr3_nt: TGTGCCAGCACCTCCAACAGGGGGTCCATTCAGTACTTC; cdr3_aa: CASTSNRGSIQYF
j_call: TRBJ1-1; v_call: TRBV7-6; d_call: NA; clone_size: NA; cdr3_nt: TGTGCCAGCAGCTTAGGGTCACTGAACACTGAAGCTTTCTTT; cdr3_aa: CASSLGSLNTEAFF
j_call: TRBJ2-6; v_call: TRBV7-3; d_call: NA; clone_size: NA; cdr3_nt: TGTGCCAGCAGCCCAAGCCCGCTCCGGGACTCTGGGGCCAACGTCCTGACTTTC; cdr3_aa: CASSPSPLRDSGANVLTF
j_call: TRBJ2-1; v_call: TRBV28; d_call: NA; clone_size: NA; cdr3_nt: TGTGCCAGCAGTTTATATGACAGCTCCTACAATGAGCAGTTCTTC; cdr3_aa: CASSLYDSSYNEQFF